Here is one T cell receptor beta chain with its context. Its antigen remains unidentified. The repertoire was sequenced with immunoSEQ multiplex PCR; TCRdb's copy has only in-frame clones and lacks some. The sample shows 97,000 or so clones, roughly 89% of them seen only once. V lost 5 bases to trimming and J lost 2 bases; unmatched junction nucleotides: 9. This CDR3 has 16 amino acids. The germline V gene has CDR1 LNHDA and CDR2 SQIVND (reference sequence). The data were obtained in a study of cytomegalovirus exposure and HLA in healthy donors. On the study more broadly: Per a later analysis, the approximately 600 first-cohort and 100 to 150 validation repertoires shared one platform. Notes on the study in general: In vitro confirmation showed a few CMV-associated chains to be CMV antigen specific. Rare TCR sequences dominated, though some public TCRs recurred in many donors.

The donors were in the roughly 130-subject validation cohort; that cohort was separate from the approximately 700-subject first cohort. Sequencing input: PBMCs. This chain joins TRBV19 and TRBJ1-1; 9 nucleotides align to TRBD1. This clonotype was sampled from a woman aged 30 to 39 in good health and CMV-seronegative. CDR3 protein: CASSSPGQGSNTEAFF. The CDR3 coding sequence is TGTGCCAGTAGTTCACCGGGACAGGGAAGTAACACTGAAGCTTTCTTT.